Each of the 20 T cell receptor beta chains below was sequenced from the same sample in a study of T-cell memory formation after mild COVID-19. TCRdb reanalysed the 5' RACE reads using MiXCR and keeps one entry per CDR3 protein. This table has about 150,000 distinct CDR3 sequences, roughly 14% appearing once. The sample taken for sequencing was PBMCs or a T cell subset sorted from them (not recorded which). All receptors come from an adult woman who had mild COVID-19 (a few samples of this study predate the infection). Cell type and time point are not known.

J is TRBJ2-1 and V is TRBV12-3 or TRBV12-4; possibly TRBD2 for D (5 bases). This CDR3 has 12 amino acids. Trimming took off 7 bases at V and 7 bases at J, with 11 bases between the two ends. The CDR3 nucleotides are TGTGCCAGCACACCGAGCGGTAATGAGCAGTTCTTC. It is translated as CASTPSGNEQFF.

This clonotype was picked up a small number of times. CDR3 sequence (DNA): TGCAGTGCCCTAAAGGCCAGCCCCAATCAGCCCCAGCATTTT. Protein sequence: CSALKASPNQPQHF. The chain has TRBV20-1 and TRBJ1-5; D remains unclear. Germline V gene lookup returns CDR1 DFQATT and CDR2 SNEGSKA (reference sequence). The CDR3 totals 14 residues. Trimming shortened V by 6 bases and J by 3 bases, and 15 bases separated the two germline ends.

CDR3 in amino acids: CSVAPSWDSSSYEQYF. The CDR3 bases are TGCAGCGTTGCCCCCTCGTGGGACTCGAGTTCCTACGAGCAGTACTTC. J is TRBJ2-7 and V is TRBV29-1; a possible D gene is TRBD2 (6 bases). Trimming stripped 4 bases from V and 1 base from J, with 20 bases between. The CDR3 contains 16 residues. Germline CDR1 and CDR2: SQVTM and ANQGSEA.

This clonotype was observed a handful of times. This chain links TRBV6-4 with TRBJ2-2; 10 bases are shared with TRBD1. J gave up 6 bases and V 8 bases, and 15 bases lay outside the gene matches. There are 17 residues in the CDR3. From germline, CDR1 is MRHNA and CDR2 SNTAGT. DNA for the CDR3: TGTGCCAGCCTAGACAGGGGGCGACGTTCTCTTCCCGGGGAGCTGTTTTTT. Protein product: CASLDRGRRSLPGELFF.

The V and J genes are TRBV25-1 and TRBJ2-7, with 7 bases identical to TRBD1. Losses at the gene ends were 4 bases for V and 3 bases for J; bases not matched to a gene: 6. This CDR3 has 14 amino acids. Germline V gene lookup returns CDR1 MGHDK and CDR2 SYGVNS. The CDR3 sequence is CASSGQGGGYEQYF. CDR3 in DNA: TGTGCCAGCAGTGGACAGGGTGGGGGCTACGAGCAGTACTTC.

This chain connects TRBV27 to TRBJ2-7; D remains ambiguous. Trimming removed 2 bases from V and 3 bases from J, with 8 bases in between. The CDR3 has 13 amino acids. CDR1 is MNHEY and CDR2 is SMNVEV in the germline V gene (reference sequence). CDR3 in DNA: TGTGCCAGCAGTTTACAGTACAACTACGAGCAGTACTTC. Protein sequence: CASSLQYNYEQYF.

Ten or more counts support this clonotype. The chain has TRBV7-8 and TRBJ1-1; no clear D. The germline V gene encodes CDR1 SGHVS and CDR2 FQNEAQ. This CDR3 spans 13 amino acids. V dropped 1 base and J dropped 4 bases, with 7 bases sitting between them. CDR3 DNA sequence: TGTGCCAGCAGCTTAGAGGGTGGCACTGAAGCTTTCTTT. Translation gives CASSLEGGTEAFF.

This clonotype appeared a few times. This rearrangement joins TRBV6-5 to TRBJ1-5; D may be TRBD1 (5 bases). Germline assignment: CDR1 MNHEY and CDR2 SVGAGI. CDR3 size: 15 residues. Trimming shortened V by 3 bases and J by 7 bases, and 16 bases separated the two germline ends. The CDR3 sequence is CASSYSGGRYQPQHF. In DNA, the CDR3 is TGTGCCAGCAGTTATTCGGGGGGGAGGTACCAGCCCCAGCATTTT.

A few counts support this clonotype. The chain uses TRBV6-6 and TRBJ2-2, with TRBD1 matching 8 bases. With 4 bases clipped from V and 3 bases from J, the junction kept 4 bases outside the gene matches. The CDR3 sequence is 15 residues long. CDR1 is MNHNY and CDR2 is SVGAGI in the germline V gene (reference sequence). CDR3 loop: CASSSGGLDTGELFF. The DNA for the CDR3 is TGTGCCAGCAGTTCAGGGGGCTTGGACACCGGGGAGCTGTTTTTT.

This clonotype was seen more than once but under ten times. The chain uses TRBV4-3 and TRBJ2-3; TRBD1 matches at 7 bases. The junction had 7 bases not matched to a gene; V was cut back by 6 bases and J by 4 bases. This CDR3 spans 14 amino acids. The germline gives CDR1 LGHNA, CDR2 YSLEER. The CDR3 protein is CASSNRGVADTQYF. The CDR3 region has the DNA TGCGCCAGCAGTAACAGGGGTGTGGCAGATACGCAGTATTTT.

CDR3 sequence reads: CASSLSSVGEQFF. CDR3 nucleotide sequence: TGTGCCAGCAGTTTATCTAGCGTCGGTGAGCAGTTCTTC. The V call is TRBV12-3 or TRBV12-4, the J call TRBJ2-1; D may be TRBD2 (6 bases). The ends were cut back, 2 bases at V and 9 bases at J, with 11 bases in the middle. The CDR3 sequence is 13 residues long.

The V gene is TRBV5-6, the J gene TRBJ1-1; perhaps TRBD1 as D (5 bases). CDR1 is SGHDT and CDR2 is YYEEEE in the germline V gene. The CDR3 has 15 residues. V dropped 0 bases and J dropped 1 base, with 10 bases sitting between them. DNA of the CDR3: TGTGCCAGCAGCTTGGAGGGGATAGGGAACACTGAAGCTTTCTTT. Translation: CASSLEGIGNTEAFF.

This clonotype was observed a handful of times. The chain has TRBV4-1 and TRBJ1-2, with a weak D call TRBD1 (6 bases). V dropped 0 bases and J dropped 4 bases, with 15 bases sitting between them. From germline, CDR1 is MGHRA and CDR2 YSYEKL. The CDR3 has 16 amino acids. This CDR3 reads CASSQDRGVRIYGYTF. The DNA of the CDR3 is TGCGCCAGCAGCCAAGATAGGGGGGTGCGGATCTATGGCTACACCTTC.

This clonotype has a count of ten or more. J is TRBJ2-1 and V is TRBV7-2; 8 positions match TRBD2. CDR3 size: 17 residues. Germline CDR1 is SGHTA and CDR2 is FQGNSA. Trimming took 5 bases from V and 2 from J; bases not matched to a gene: 11. The CDR3, as DNA: TGTGCCAGCAGCCGAGGACTAGCTTCCCAGGCCTACAATGAGCAGTTCTTC. Its protein product is CASSRGLASQAYNEQFF.

The sample holds a few counts of this clonotype. The chain employs TRBV4-1 and TRBJ1-4, with TRBD1 matching over 7 bases. Germline V CDR1 and CDR2: MGHRA, YSYEKL. With 4 bases clipped from V and 6 bases from J, the junction kept 8 bases outside the gene matches. The CDR3 contains 15 residues. The chain's CDR3 is CASSRTGTADEKLFF. CDR3 DNA sequence: TGCGCCAGCAGCCGCACCGGGACAGCCGATGAAAAACTGTTTTTT.

The chain has TRBV25-1 and TRBJ2-1; either TRBD1 or TRBD2 may supply D (5 bases each). Germline assignment: CDR1 MGHDK and CDR2 SYGVNS. Trimming pared 6 bases from V and 0 bases from J, leaving 9 bases between. This CDR3 spans 14 amino acids. This chain's CDR3 is CASRVGTSYNEQFF. The CDR3 nucleotides are TGTGCCAGCAGAGTGGGGACCTCCTACAATGAGCAGTTCTTC.

The table lists this clonotype with a few counts. The CDR3 bases are TGTGCCACCAGTGAGTTGGGGAACGAGCAGTACTTC. Protein: CATSELGNEQYF. The rearrangement uses TRBV24-1 and TRBJ2-7; no firm D call. V lost 4 bases and J lost 5, with 8 bases in between. The CDR3 is made up of 12 amino acids. Per germline, CDR1 KGHDR and CDR2 SFDVKD.

The gene calls are TRBV6-5 and TRBJ2-2; D unclear. The CDR3 is made up of 12 amino acids. CDR1 is MNHEY, CDR2 SVGAGI, per germline. V gave up 5 bases and J gave up 7 bases, with 8 bases separating them. CDR3 sequence reads: CASSLSHGELFF. CDR3 coding DNA: TGTGCCAGCAGTCTGAGTCACGGGGAGCTGTTTTTT.

In its sample, this clonotype was seen a few times. This chain joins TRBV5-1 and TRBJ1-6; D perhaps matches TRBD1 (6 bases). Germline V gene sequence: CDR1 SGHRS, CDR2 YFSETQ. Trimming took 1 base from V and 10 from J, leaving 12 bases between them. The CDR3 covers 14 residues. The CDR3 region has the DNA TGCGCCAGCAGCTTGAGGGGGGACACCTCACCCCTCCACTTT. Translating gives CASSLRGDTSPLHF.

This clonotype appeared many times. The chain employs TRBV5-1 and TRBJ2-1; TRBD1 matches 7 bases. The germline CDR1 and CDR2 sequences are SGHRS and YFSETQ. J lost 4 bases, V lost 4 bases, and 8 bases had no gene match. The CDR3 is 15 amino acids. Written as DNA, the CDR3 is TGCGCCAGCAGCAGCGCCGGGACAGCGTACAATGAGCAGTTCTTC. It encodes CASSSAGTAYNEQFF.